A selection of T cell receptor beta chains follows, all from one sample in a study of T cell repertoires in cytomegalovirus infection. These receptors are not linked to any known antigen. Using its own MiXCR run on the reads, TCRdb lists one record per CDR3 protein. The data contain some 700,000 distinct CDR3 sequences, approximately 33% of them singletons. This material consisted of cultured PBMCs, taken from culture after CMV antigen stimulation. Every receptor here comes from a human donor in good health (CMV status not recorded). Some clones in this sample may be carry-over from other donors' samples. Each CDR3 is given with its conserved first and last residue. A D gene is named only where the DNA matches it firmly. Clone size is shown for a subset of rows, as once, few, many or a class of expanded clone.

cdr3_nt: TGTGCCAGCAGCTTTGGGACAGGGGCCTCTCCGGGGGGCTACACCTTC; cdr3_aa: CASSFGTGASPGGYTF; v_call: TRBV7-6; j_call: TRBJ1-2; clone_size: NA; cdr3_length: 16; d_call: TRBD1
cdr3_nt: TGTGCCAGTAGACCCGGGACCAACTCAGGGGAGCTGTTTTTT; cdr3_aa: CASRPGTNSGELFF; v_call: TRBV19; j_call: TRBJ2-2; clone_size: NA; cdr3_length: 14; d_call: NA
cdr3_nt: TGCGCCAGCAGCTTTAACAGCGATACCGAGCAGTACTTC; cdr3_aa: CASSFNSDTEQYF; v_call: TRBV5-1; j_call: TRBJ2-7; clone_size: NA; cdr3_length: 13; d_call: NA
cdr3_nt: TGTGCCAGCCGCCCGGGTATCCAAGGGAGCGATCAGCCCCAGCATTTT; cdr3_aa: CASRPGIQGSDQPQHF; v_call: TRBV19; j_call: TRBJ1-5; clone_size: NA; cdr3_length: 16; d_call: NA
cdr3_nt: TGTGCCAGCAGCTATGGAGACAGGGCCACCTACGAGCAGTACTTC; cdr3_aa: CASSYGDRATYEQYF; v_call: TRBV7-6; j_call: TRBJ2-7; clone_size: many; cdr3_length: 15; d_call: TRBD1
cdr3_nt: TGCGCCAGCAGCCAAGGGCTGGTGGGGCGCAATCAGCCCCAGCATTTT; cdr3_aa: CASSQGLVGRNQPQHF; v_call: TRBV4-1; j_call: TRBJ1-5; clone_size: NA; cdr3_length: 16; d_call: NA
cdr3_nt: TGCGCCAGCAGCACATTAGGGCTAGCGGGGACCGAGCAGTTCTTC; cdr3_aa: CASSTLGLAGTEQFF; v_call: TRBV5-1; j_call: TRBJ2-1; clone_size: NA; cdr3_length: 15; d_call: TRBD2
cdr3_nt: TGTGCCAGCAGTAAGACTAGCGGGAGGAGAGAGACCCAGTACTTC; cdr3_aa: CASSKTSGRRETQYF; v_call: TRBV6-2/TRBV6-3; j_call: TRBJ2-5; clone_size: few; cdr3_length: 15; d_call: TRBD2
cdr3_nt: TGTGCCAGCAGTTACTCGAGTCAGCTCTCCTACGAGCAGTACTTC; cdr3_aa: CASSYSSQLSYEQYF; v_call: TRBV6-6; j_call: TRBJ2-7; clone_size: few; cdr3_length: 15; d_call: NA
cdr3_nt: TGTGCCATCAATCAGGGAGGCGGAAATGAAAAACTGTTTTTT; cdr3_aa: CAINQGGGNEKLFF; v_call: TRBV10-3; j_call: TRBJ1-4; clone_size: NA; cdr3_length: 14; d_call: NA
cdr3_nt: TGCAGTGCTAGAGATCCCGGACAGGGAGCAGGCTACGAGCAGTACTTC; cdr3_aa: CSARDPGQGAGYEQYF; v_call: TRBV20-1; j_call: TRBJ2-7; clone_size: NA; cdr3_length: 16; d_call: TRBD1
cdr3_nt: TGCGCCAGCAGCCCCCAGGGCAGGGGGCGGGAGCAGTACTTC; cdr3_aa: CASSPQGRGREQYF; v_call: TRBV4-3; j_call: TRBJ2-7; clone_size: NA; cdr3_length: 14; d_call: TRBD1
cdr3_nt: TGTGCCAGTAGTACCCTGGGGACTAGCGGAAACGAGGAGCAGTACTTC; cdr3_aa: CASSTLGTSGNEEQYF; v_call: TRBV19; j_call: TRBJ2-7; clone_size: NA; cdr3_length: 16; d_call: TRBD2
cdr3_nt: TGTGCCATCAGTGAGTCTCCAGGGGACTATGGCTACACCTTC; cdr3_aa: CAISESPGDYGYTF; v_call: TRBV10-3; j_call: TRBJ1-2; clone_size: NA; cdr3_length: 14; d_call: NA
cdr3_nt: TGTGCCAGCAGCTCGACACCTCTGAGCACAGATACGCAGTATTTT; cdr3_aa: CASSSTPLSTDTQYF; v_call: TRBV7-2; j_call: TRBJ2-3; clone_size: NA; cdr3_length: 15; d_call: NA
cdr3_nt: TGCGCCAGCAGCCTAAAGTTCATGGGACCCGGCACAGATACGCAGTATTTT; cdr3_aa: CASSLKFMGPGTDTQYF; v_call: TRBV4-1; j_call: TRBJ2-3; clone_size: NA; cdr3_length: 17; d_call: NA
cdr3_nt: TGTGCCATCAGGGGACAGGGGGCCCTCCTTGATACGCAGTATTTT; cdr3_aa: CAIRGQGALLDTQYF; v_call: TRBV10-3; j_call: TRBJ2-3; clone_size: NA; cdr3_length: 15; d_call: TRBD1
cdr3_nt: TGTGCCAGCAGTTTAGGGGGAGTTTACGGCGAGCAGTACTTC; cdr3_aa: CASSLGGVYGEQYF; v_call: TRBV12-3/TRBV12-4; j_call: TRBJ2-7; clone_size: NA; cdr3_length: 14; d_call: NA